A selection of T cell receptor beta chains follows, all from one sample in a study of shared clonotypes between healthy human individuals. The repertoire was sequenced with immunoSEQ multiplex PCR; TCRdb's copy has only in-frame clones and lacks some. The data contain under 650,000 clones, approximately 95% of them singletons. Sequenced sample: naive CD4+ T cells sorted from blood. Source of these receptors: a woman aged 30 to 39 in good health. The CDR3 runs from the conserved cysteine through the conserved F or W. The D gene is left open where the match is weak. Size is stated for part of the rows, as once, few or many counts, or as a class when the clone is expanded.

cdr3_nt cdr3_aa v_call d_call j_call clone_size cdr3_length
TGTGCCAGCAGTTTGAGGTGGGGGGAGGGTGGCTACACCTTC CASSLRWGEGGYTF TRBV6-5 - TRBJ1-2 once 14
TGTGCCAGCAGTCGGGCAGGGGAGCAGTACTTC CASSRAGEQYF TRBV28 - TRBJ2-7 - 11
TGTGCCAGCAGCCGCATTGGGGGGGAAAAAGGCAATCAGCCCCAGCATTTT CASSRIGGEKGNQPQHF TRBV7-8 - TRBJ1-5 once 17
TGTGCCAGCAGCTTGGGGGGGCGTTCTCAGCCCCAGCATTTT CASSLGGRSQPQHF TRBV13 - TRBJ1-5 - 14
TGTGCCAGCAGCGGTCTATCCGGGACAGGTGGAGAGACCCAGTACTTC CASSGLSGTGGETQYF TRBV7-2 TRBD1 TRBJ2-5 - 16
TGTGCCAGTAGTATGACGGGAACTAATGAAAAACTGTTTTTT CASSMTGTNEKLFF TRBV19 - TRBJ1-4 - 14
TGTGCCAGCAGCCCGGACACCTACGAGCAGTACTTC CASSPDTYEQYF TRBV4-2 - TRBJ2-7 - 12
TGTGCCAGCGGCCCAGGGGGCGGACCCTACGAGCAGTACTTC CASGPGGGPYEQYF TRBV18 TRBD1 TRBJ2-7 - 14
TGTGCCTGGAGTTTAGGACAGGGGGCAAGCTATGGCTACACCTTC CAWSLGQGASYGYTF TRBV30 TRBD1 TRBJ1-2 - 15
TGTGCCAGCAAGTTGCGCGGATCTTGGGCTGGGTACAAGTACGAGCAGTACTTC CASKLRGSWAGYKYEQYF TRBV28 - TRBJ2-7 - 18
TGTGCCAGCAGTTTATGGGGACAGGGGAGGGACGAGCAGTACTTC CASSLWGQGRDEQYF TRBV28 TRBD1 TRBJ2-7 - 15
TGTGCCAGCAGGAGCCATTACCGAGACACCGGGGAGCTGTTTTTT CASRSHYRDTGELFF TRBV28 - TRBJ2-2 - 15
TGTGCCACCACATCAGGACTAGCGGGAGTGGATGAGCAGTTCTTC CATTSGLAGVDEQFF TRBV10-3 TRBD2 TRBJ2-1 - 15
TGTGCCAGCAGCTTACAGGCCGCTAATTCACCCCTCCACTTT CASSLQAANSPLHF TRBV7-3 - TRBJ1-6 - 14
TGTGCCACCAGCAGTTATCGGGTAGTTAACACTGAAGCTTGCTTT CATSSYRVVNTEACF TRBV15 - TRBJ1-1 - 15
TGTGCCAGCAGTGAACTAGGGGGAACCTACAATGAGCAGTTCTTC CASSELGGTYNEQFF TRBV6-1 - TRBJ2-1 once 15
TGTGCCAGCAGTTTAAGGGCGTTGGCTTTCTTT CASSLRALAFF TRBV28 - TRBJ1-1 - 11
TGTGCCAGCAGTTTTTCAGGGTTATCGAATTCACCCCTCCACTTT CASSFSGLSNSPLHF TRBV27 - TRBJ1-6 - 15
TGTGCCAGCAGCTCGACGACAGGGACAGATACGCAGTATTTT CASSSTTGTDTQYF TRBV11-3 TRBD1 TRBJ2-3 - 14
TGTGCCAGCAGCCCCGACAGGAGCTATGGCTACACCTTC CASSPDRSYGYTF TRBV5-4 - TRBJ1-2 - 13
TGTGCCAGCTCACCCCGAATGCGGACTAGCGGGAGGGACGAGCAGTACTTC CASSPRMRTSGRDEQYF TRBV18 TRBD2 TRBJ2-7 - 17
TGTGCCAGCTCACCAGGACTGGATTACAATGAGCAGTTCTTC CASSPGLDYNEQFF TRBV18 - TRBJ2-1 - 14
TGTGCCAGTAGTATAGCGGGGAACTATGGCTACACCTTC CASSIAGNYGYTF TRBV19 - TRBJ1-2 - 13
TGTGCCAGCAGCTTAGAGTTTAATGAGCAGTTCTTC CASSLEFNEQFF TRBV7-9 - TRBJ2-1 - 12
TGTGCCATCAGTGGGGTGGGTCGGGGAGTGAACACTGAAGCTTTCTTT CAISGVGRGVNTEAFF TRBV10-3 - TRBJ1-1 - 16
TGTGCCAGCAGCCTGCCCGGGGCCCCCACCTACGAGCAGTACTTC CASSLPGAPTYEQYF TRBV5-4 - TRBJ2-7 - 15
TGTGCCTCCTTGGGGCGGGACACCGGGGAGCTGTTTTTT CASLGRDTGELFF TRBV28 - TRBJ2-2 - 13
TGTGCCAGCACATCCGGGACAGGGGGTATGTTCTTC CASTSGTGGMFF TRBV18 TRBD1 TRBJ2-1 - 12
TGCGCCAGCAGTCCTAATAGCGGGAACCAGTACTTC CASSPNSGNQYF TRBV10-1 TRBD2 TRBJ2-7 - 12
TGTGCCAGCAGTTTTGGGGGGCCGGGCGAGCAGTACTTC CASSFGGPGEQYF TRBV28 - TRBJ2-7 once 13
TGTGCCAGCACCCTCGCACCTAGCTCCTACGAGCAGTACTTC CASTLAPSSYEQYF TRBV5-4 - TRBJ2-7 - 14
TGTGCCAGCAGTTTATATCCTCCGACAGGGGTTCAGCCCCAGCATTTT CASSLYPPTGVQPQHF TRBV27 TRBD1 TRBJ1-5 - 16
TGTGCCAGCAGCCTAGCTAGCGGGCAAGAGACCCAGTACTTC CASSLASGQETQYF TRBV7-9 TRBD2 TRBJ2-5 - 14
TGTGCCAGCAGCTTACAGGGGGCAGATACGCAGTATTTT CASSLQGADTQYF TRBV11-3 TRBD1 TRBJ2-3 - 13
TGCGCCAGCAGCACCGGGGCCAGCAATCAGCCCCAGCATTTT CASSTGASNQPQHF TRBV5-1 - TRBJ1-5 - 14
TGTGCCAGCAGCTTAGATAGTGGAGCGAGCTCCTACGAGCAGTACTTC CASSLDSGASSYEQYF TRBV7-2 - TRBJ2-7 once 16
TGTGCCAGCAGCGCGGGGACAGGGGGCTACGAGCAGTACTTC CASSAGTGGYEQYF TRBV9 TRBD1 TRBJ2-7 - 14
TGTGCCAGTAGTGATACTGGGGGGATCTCTGGAAACACCATATATTTT CASSDTGGISGNTIYF TRBV19 - TRBJ1-3 - 16
TGCATCAGCGGGGGGGGGAAAACTTTCTTT CISGGGKTFF TRBV20-1 - TRBJ1-1 - 10
TGTGCCAGCAGCTTGTGGGGCGGAAGGGATACTGAAGCTTTCTTT CASSLWGGRDTEAFF TRBV5-8 - TRBJ1-1 - 15
TGTGCCAGCAGTGTCAATGGGGCAAGGGGTAGCAATCAGCCCCAGCATTTT CASSVNGARGSNQPQHF TRBV6-1 - TRBJ1-5 - 17
TGTGCCAGTAGTATCTCGCAAACCTACGAGCAGTACTTC CASSISQTYEQYF TRBV19 - TRBJ2-7 - 13
TGTGCCAGCAGCTTGTTACTGGACACCTATTCCAACTATGGCTACACCTTC CASSLLLDTYSNYGYTF TRBV5-4 - TRBJ1-2 - 17
TGCGCCAGCGGCGGGGGCCTTTCTGGGGACACCGGGGAGCTGTTTTTT CASGGGLSGDTGELFF TRBV5-1 - TRBJ2-2 - 16
TGTGCCAGCAGCGCGCGCCTAGGGCAGAGCTCCTACAATGAGCAGTTCTTC CASSARLGQSSYNEQFF TRBV9 - TRBJ2-1 - 17
TGTGCCAGCTCACCACCAAGCTGGGGCAGCGGCCACGAGCAGTACTTC CASSPPSWGSGHEQYF TRBV18 - TRBJ2-7 - 16
TGTGCCAGCAGAAGAGGGGGAGGACAAGAGACCCAGTACTTC CASRRGGGQETQYF TRBV28 - TRBJ2-5 - 14
TGTGCCAGCTCACCAGAGCGCGGAGGGGGGAATGAGCAGTTCTTC CASSPERGGGNEQFF TRBV18 - TRBJ2-1 once 15
TGTGCCAGCAGCCCCGCCCGAAGAAACACTGAAGCTTTCTTT CASSPARRNTEAFF TRBV6-5 - TRBJ1-1 - 14
TGCGCCAGCAGCTTGCGTCTAGCGGAAGTCAATGAGCAGTTCTTC CASSLRLAEVNEQFF TRBV5-1 TRBD2 TRBJ2-1 - 15
TGTGCCAGCTCAGCAGCGTCCCTAGTGATGAACACTGAAGCTTTCTTT CASSAASLVMNTEAFF TRBV18 - TRBJ1-1 - 16
TGTGCCTGGAGGGCCGGGACAGGGGAAGGAAACACCATATATTTT CAWRAGTGEGNTIYF TRBV30 TRBD1 TRBJ1-3 - 15
TGTGCCAGCAGCCAAGAAATTCAGTCCCCTGAAGCTTTCTTT CASSQEIQSPEAFF TRBV7-6 - TRBJ1-1 - 14
TGCGCCAGCAGCTCCGACGCCAACGAGCAGTACTTC CASSSDANEQYF TRBV5-1 - TRBJ2-7 - 12
TGTGCCAGTAGTTCTCCGGGACTAGCCGGGGGGACCGGGGAGCTGTTTTTT CASSSPGLAGGTGELFF TRBV19 TRBD2 TRBJ2-2 - 17